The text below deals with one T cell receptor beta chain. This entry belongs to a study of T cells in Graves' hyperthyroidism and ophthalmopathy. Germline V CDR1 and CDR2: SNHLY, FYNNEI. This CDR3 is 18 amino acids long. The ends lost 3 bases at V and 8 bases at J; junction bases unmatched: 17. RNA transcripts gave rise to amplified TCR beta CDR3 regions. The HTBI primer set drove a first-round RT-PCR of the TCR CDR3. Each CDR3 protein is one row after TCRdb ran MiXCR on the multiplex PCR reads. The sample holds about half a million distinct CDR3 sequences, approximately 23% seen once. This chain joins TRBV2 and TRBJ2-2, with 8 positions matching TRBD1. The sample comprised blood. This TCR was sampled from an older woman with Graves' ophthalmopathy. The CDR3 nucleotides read TGTGCCAGCAGTGATCGACAGGGGAGACCCCGAAATCCTGGGGAGCTGTTTTTT. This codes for CASSDRQGRPRNPGELFF.